The clone carrying this T cell receptor beta chain has a count of ten or more. Antigen specificity is unknown. This entry belongs to a study of T cells after yellow fever vaccination. Study-level findings and limits: Shared CD4/CD8 clonotypes were a small share, likely from convergent recombination.

Per the germline V gene, CDR1 is SGHAT and CDR2 is FQNNGV. This CDR3 is 18 amino acids long. Trimming removed 5 bases from V and 2 bases from J; junction bases left unmatched: 13. For TCR, cDNA came from 5'RACE template switching, which added a universal primer site and UMIs. Via MiXCR, TCRdb re-called the 5' RACE reads, giving one row per CDR3 protein. The data show about 220,000 distinct CDR3 sequences, roughly 6.8% seen once. The rearrangement links TRBV11-2 to TRBJ2-7; 12 bases match TRBD2. The sample consisted of CD4+ T cells sorted from PBMCs, taken on the day of the yellow fever booster vaccination. This TCR came from a man younger than 45 who received the YFV17D yellow fever vaccine. The CDR3 region has the DNA TGTGCCAGCAGCCCCCCGACTAGCGGGGGTGCTCGCCCCTACGAGCAGTACTTC. Protein sequence: CASSPPTSGGARPYEQYF.